Listed below are T cell receptor beta chains from one sample, sequenced in a study of graft-versus-host responses after intestinal transplantation. This table comes from immunoSEQ multiplex PCR, and its TCRdb copy is limited to in-frame clones, with some not included. The data contain about 50,000 clones, roughly 91% of them seen just once; the ten biggest clones take up about 2.5%. No antigens are known for them. Sequences were derived from unstimulated CD4+ T cells sorted from spleen or lymph node cells, sampled before transplant. The receptors were sampled from a human donor who was the organ donor for an intestinal transplant. CDR3s include the opening cysteine and the closing phenylalanine or tryptophan. D genes are given only for firm matches. The size entry is marked missing in some rows and otherwise reads once, few, many or a size class.

V,J,D,size,DNA,CDR3
TRBV4-2,TRBJ1-6,TRBD1,NA,TGTGCCAGCAGCCAAGATGGGAGACAGGGTTTATCACCCCTCCACTTT,CASSQDGRQGLSPLHF
TRBV30,TRBJ1-6,NA,NA,TGTGCCTGGAGTTGGAGGGCTATGGATTCACCCCTCCACTTT,CAWSWRAMDSPLHF
TRBV19,TRBJ1-3,NA,NA,TGTGCCAGTAGTATCATCATGTCTGGAAACACCATATATTTT,CASSIIMSGNTIYF
TRBV28,TRBJ2-2,NA,NA,TGTGCCAGCAGTCCACGCGCTAAGGCCCTACTCTATCCCGGGGAGCTGTTTTTT,CASSPRAKALLYPGELFF
TRBV15,TRBJ2-5,NA,NA,TGTGCCACCAGTGGAGGGGAGACCCAGTACTTC,CATSGGETQYF
TRBV6-9,TRBJ2-7,TRBD2,NA,TGTGCCAGCAGGGCACCTCCCCGGACCGCAGGGAGTAAACCCGGGACTACAAAAGAGCAGTACTTC,CASRAPPRTAGSKPGTTKEQYF
TRBV5-1,TRBJ1-4,TRBD1,NA,TGCGCCAGCAGCTTGGCTGGGACAGGGGGCGAAAAACTGTTTTTT,CASSLAGTGGEKLFF
TRBV6-6,TRBJ2-5,TRBD2,once,TGTGCCAGCAGTTACCTCCTAGCGGGAGAGACCCAGTACTTC,CASSYLLAGETQYF
TRBV5-1,TRBJ1-4,NA,few,TGCGCCAGCAGCTTGTTTGGGGGTGAAAAACTGTTTTTT,CASSLFGGEKLFF
TRBV19,TRBJ2-7,NA,NA,TGTGCCAGTAGAATGAACAGTGCCTACGAGCAGTACTTC,CASRMNSAYEQYF
TRBV5-1,TRBJ1-4,NA,NA,TGCGCCAGCAGCTTGGTACAGAGTGAAAAACTGTTTTTT,CASSLVQSEKLFF
TRBV29-1,TRBJ1-2,NA,NA,TGCAGCGCACAAGACCTCCTGAGGGCATATCGGGGCGGCTACACCTTC,CSAQDLLRAYRGGYTF
TRBV28,TRBJ2-3,TRBD2,NA,TGTGCCAGCAGTCCGCGACTAGCCCACACAGATACGCAGTATTTT,CASSPRLAHTDTQYF
TRBV28,TRBJ1-1,TRBD1,NA,TGTGCCAGCAGTTTGGGACAGTTGAGCACTGAAGCTTTCTTT,CASSLGQLSTEAFF
TRBV11-2,TRBJ1-1,NA,once,TGTGCCAGCAGCACCCATATCATGAACACTGAAGCTTTCTTT,CASSTHIMNTEAFF
TRBV7-2,TRBJ2-7,TRBD1,NA,TGTGCCAGCAGCCTACCCCTGGGACAGGGGGCCTACGAGCAGTACTTC,CASSLPLGQGAYEQYF
TRBV7-2,TRBJ2-5,NA,NA,TGTGCCAGCAGCTTAGGTGGACAAGAGACCCAGTACTTC,CASSLGGQETQYF
TRBV6-1,TRBJ2-3,TRBD2,NA,TGTGCCAGCTTAGCGGGAGGCACAGATACGCAGTATTTT,CASLAGGTDTQYF
TRBV15,TRBJ1-5,NA,NA,TGTGCCACCAGCAGAGATCTTTTAAGAGCAAATCAGCCCCAGCATTTT,CATSRDLLRANQPQHF
TRBV27,TRBJ2-7,TRBD2,NA,TGTGCCAGCAGGAAAGGACTAGCGGCCAACTACGAGCAGTACTTC,CASRKGLAANYEQYF
TRBV23-1,TRBJ1-2,TRBD1,NA,TGCGCCGGCACCAGGACAGGGGGTAACTATGGCTACACCTTC,CAGTRTGGNYGYTF
TRBV5-1,TRBJ2-7,NA,NA,TGCGCCAGCAGCTTGTGGGGGCGGGAATACGAGCAGTACTTC,CASSLWGREYEQYF